This entry features one T cell receptor (beta chain) sequence. The method was immunoSEQ multiplex PCR; TCRdb's version includes in-frame clones alone and lacks a portion of them. The table lists hundreds of thousands of clones, about 91% of them singletons. This sample is part of a study of Ad26.COV2.S vaccination and SARS-CoV-2 variants. Trimming removed 5 bases from V and 2 bases from J, with 17 bases in between. CDR1 is MNHNY, CDR2 SVGAGI, per germline (reference sequence). There are 16 residues in the CDR3. Indicated treatment: some 20 received Ad26.COV2.S at low or high dose, single or two shots; 5 received placebo; per-sample allocation not given. After the first vaccine or placebo injection, samples were drawn on day 63.

The source is a person between 18 and 60 years old who received the Ad26.COV2.S COVID-19 vaccine or a placebo. The chain uses TRBV6-6 and TRBJ2-3, with D perhaps matching TRBD2 (5 bases). The sample in question was peripheral blood, obtained in a trial of Ad26.COV2.S vaccine versus placebo. The CDR3 nucleotides are TGTGCCAGCAGTCGACTACTCGCCTCTTACACAGATACGCAGTATTTT. Residues: CASSRLLASYTDTQYF.